Listed here is a single TCR beta chain. Original processing notes: Reference gene primers were amplified, and this amplification served to estimate nucleated cell counts. Measured with immunoSEQ multiplex PCR; TCRdb has only the in-frame clones, and not every one. V and J calls and clone size come straight from that table; D and trimming were deduced from the DNA. Among approximately 220,000 clones listed, approximately 90% were seen once. Trimming removed 4 bases at V and 0 bases at J, with 22 bases between. From germline, CDR1 is MGHRA and CDR2 YSYEKL. The CDR3 sequence is 18 residues long. Two negative PCRs, clearance, or symptom resolution characterized the recovered Cohort 3 donors. The data derive from a study of blood T cell repertoires in COVID-19. About the study: Both acute and convalescent COVID-19 samples were obtained from the United States, Italy and Spain. The cDNA or gDNA used as material had been derived from T cells, B-cell-depleted T cells, or PBMCs.

This sequence was found in a man younger than 45 who had recovered from COVID-19. The chain couples TRBV4-1 to TRBJ2-7; perhaps TRBD2 as D (6 bases). Sequenced sample: PBMCs or T cells enriched from blood (not recorded which). CDR3 in DNA: TGCGCCAGCAGCCCCCAGCACACATCTGGAGGGATCTCCTACGAGCAGTACTTC. It translates to CASSPQHTSGGISYEQYF.